The present T cell receptor beta chain was sequenced within a study of cytomegalovirus exposure and HLA in healthy donors. Study-wide findings and caveats: According to reports, the classifier identified cytomegalovirus status with high specificity and sensitivity. The availability of immune exposure information extended only to CMV serostatus.

Germline V gene lookup returns CDR1 SGHTA and CDR2 FQGNSA. There are 16 residues in the CDR3. The ends lost 4 bases at V and 9 bases at J; junction bases unmatched: 13. Primers included in the PCR were 60 Vbeta and 13 Jbeta primers. This table comes from immunoSEQ multiplex PCR, and its TCRdb copy is limited to in-frame clones, with some not included. The sample lists around 110,000 clones, approximately 70% occurring once. A note on this clone: Its antigen is undetermined.

The TCR was taken from a boy younger than 18 in good health and CMV-seronegative. The specimen was PBMCs. The chain uses TRBV7-2 and TRBJ2-1; 9 bases fit TRBD2. The CDR3 reads CASSSSFAGGRAEQFF. In DNA, the CDR3 is TGTGCCAGCAGCTCCTCTTTCGCGGGGGGGCGCGCTGAGCAGTTCTTC.